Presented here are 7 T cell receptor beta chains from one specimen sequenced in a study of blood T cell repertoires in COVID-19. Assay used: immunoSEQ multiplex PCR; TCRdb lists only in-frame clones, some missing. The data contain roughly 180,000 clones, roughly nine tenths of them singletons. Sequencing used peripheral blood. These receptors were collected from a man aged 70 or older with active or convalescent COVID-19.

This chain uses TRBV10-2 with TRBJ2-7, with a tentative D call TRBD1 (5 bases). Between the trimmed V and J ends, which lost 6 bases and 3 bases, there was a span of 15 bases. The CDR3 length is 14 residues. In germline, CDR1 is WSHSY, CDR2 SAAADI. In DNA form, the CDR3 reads TGCGCCAGCAGCCGCTTAGGGGAAAGCTACGAGCAGTACTTC. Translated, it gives CASSRLGESYEQYF.

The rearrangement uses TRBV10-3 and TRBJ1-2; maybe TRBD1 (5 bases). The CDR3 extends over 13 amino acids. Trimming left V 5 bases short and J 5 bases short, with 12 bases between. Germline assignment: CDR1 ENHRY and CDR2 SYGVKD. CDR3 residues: CAISRQQEYGYTF. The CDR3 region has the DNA TGTGCCATCAGTCGACAACAGGAGTATGGCTACACCTTC.

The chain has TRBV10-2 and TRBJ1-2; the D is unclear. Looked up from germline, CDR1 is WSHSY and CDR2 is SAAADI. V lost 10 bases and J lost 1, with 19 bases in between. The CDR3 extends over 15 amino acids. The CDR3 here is CATGERATGNYGYTF. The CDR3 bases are TGCGCCACTGGGGAGAGAGCAACTGGTAACTATGGCTACACCTTC.

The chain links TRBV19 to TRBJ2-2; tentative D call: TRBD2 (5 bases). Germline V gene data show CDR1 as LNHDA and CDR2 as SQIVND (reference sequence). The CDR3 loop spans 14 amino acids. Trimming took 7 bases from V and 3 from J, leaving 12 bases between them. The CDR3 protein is CASTKGGYTGELFF. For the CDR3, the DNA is TGTGCCAGTACCAAGGGCGGGTACACCGGGGAGCTGTTTTTT.

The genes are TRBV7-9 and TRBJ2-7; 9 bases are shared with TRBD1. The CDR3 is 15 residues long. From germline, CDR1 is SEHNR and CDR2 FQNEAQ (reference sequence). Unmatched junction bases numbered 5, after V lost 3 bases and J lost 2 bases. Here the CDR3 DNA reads TGTGCCAGCAGCTTTTTACAGGGGGCAACCTACGAGCAGTACTTC. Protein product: CASSFLQGATYEQYF.

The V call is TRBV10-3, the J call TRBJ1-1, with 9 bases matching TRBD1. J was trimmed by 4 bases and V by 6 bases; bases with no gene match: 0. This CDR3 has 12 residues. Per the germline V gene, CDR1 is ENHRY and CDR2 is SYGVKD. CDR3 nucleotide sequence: TGTGCCATCAGGACAGGGGGCACTGAAGCTTTCTTT. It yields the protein CAIRTGGTEAFF.

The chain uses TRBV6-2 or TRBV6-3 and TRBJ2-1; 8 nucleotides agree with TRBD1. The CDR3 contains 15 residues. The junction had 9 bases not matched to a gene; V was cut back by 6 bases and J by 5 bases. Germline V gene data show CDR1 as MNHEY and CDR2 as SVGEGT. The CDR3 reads CASSRTGKRNNEQFF. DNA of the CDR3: TGTGCCAGCAGCCGGACAGGGAAAAGGAACAATGAGCAGTTCTTC.